This T cell receptor beta chain comes out of a study of identical twins. The CDR3 sequence is 11 residues long. The germline CDR1 and CDR2 sequences are MNHNY and SVGAGI (reference sequence). Trimming took off 6 bases at V and 5 bases at J, with 6 bases between the two ends. MiXCR, run by TCRdb on the 5' RACE reads, gives a single entry per CDR3 protein. Of hundreds of thousands of distinct CDR3 sequences listed, 15% to 20% are singletons. This clonotype was seen only a few times. The sample also formed part of further work on T cells expressing NK-cell markers.

The chain links TRBV6-6 to TRBJ2-3; the D is unclear. Source material: PBMCs. This TCR was recovered from a woman in her late teens or twenties in good health. The CDR3 is CASRTQDTQYF. CDR3 sequence (DNA): TGTGCCAGCAGGACACAAGATACGCAGTATTTT.